This TCR beta chain was sequenced in a study of OX40 agonist ivuxolimab in advanced cancers. The overall study: Patients with prior anti-PD-1, anti-PD-L1 or anti-CTLA-4 therapy were eligible; 35% to 50% had some. Study-level findings and limits: CD4+ and CD8+ T cells in blood underwent clonal expansion by week 6 at 0.1 to 3.0 mg/kg.

This CDR3 has 15 residues. CDR1 and CDR2 (germline): LNHDA, SQIVND (reference sequence). With 6 bases clipped from V and 9 bases from J, the junction kept 15 bases outside the gene matches. Sequencing used immunoSEQ multiplex PCR; TCRdb keeps in-frame clones, though not all of them. Of some 58,000 clones listed, around 90% are singletons. Comment on this clone: Its antigen remains unidentified.

This TCR was sampled from an adult with an advanced solid tumor such as melanoma, head and neck, liver or kidney cancer. The source was CD4+ or CD8+ T cells sorted from blood, collected in a trial of the OX40 agonist ivuxolimab. V is TRBV19 and J is TRBJ2-5; 8 bases map to TRBD2. In nucleotides, the CDR3 is TGTGCCAGTAGCCCCGGGACTAGAATGCATAGGGCCCAGTACTTC. Its translation: CASSPGTRMHRAQYF.